These 20 T cell receptor beta chains came from one sample sequenced in a study of response to subunit inactivated influenza vaccine. From the RT-PCR reads, TCRdb called clonotypes with MiXCR, one entry per CDR3 protein. The repertoire holds around 570,000 distinct CDR3 sequences, with under 9% as singletons. Sequencing used PBMCs from blood, obtained around 25 months after vaccination. The receptors come from a man aged 45 to 70 who received an inactivated influenza vaccine.

The genes are TRBV10-3 and TRBJ2-3; tentative D call: TRBD2 (5 bases). Per germline, CDR1 ENHRY and CDR2 SYGVKD. The CDR3 consists of 13 residues. Trimming pared 5 bases from V and 6 bases from J, leaving 12 bases between. CDR3 protein: CAISLRERDTQYF. The CDR3 region has the DNA TGTGCCATCAGTTTACGGGAACGTGATACGCAGTATTTT.

This clonotype has a handful of counts. The V and J genes are TRBV4-1 and TRBJ1-2; the D gene is possibly TRBD1 (5 bases). Germline CDR1 MGHRA, CDR2 YSYEKL. This CDR3 spans 14 amino acids. Deletions cut 1 base from V and 8 bases from J, with 14 bases between. This CDR3 reads CASSQAPGPDGYTF. The DNA for the CDR3 is TGCGCCAGCAGCCAAGCCCCGGGACCGGACGGCTACACCTTC.

This clonotype was counted ten times or more. V usage is TRBV7-2 and J usage is TRBJ2-3; 8 bases line up with TRBD2. CDR1 SGHTA and CDR2 FQGNSA come from the germline V gene. Germline trimming cut 5 bases from V and 2 bases from J; bases unmatched to any gene: 6. The CDR3 is made up of 15 amino acids. In nucleotides, the CDR3 is TGTGCCAGCAGCGCCCGGGGGGGCCACACAGATACGCAGTATTTT. Protein sequence: CASSARGGHTDTQYF. The variable domain in full, completed from reference TRBV7-2 and TRBJ2-3, reads GAGVSQSPSNKVTEKGKDVELRCDPISGHTALYWYRQSLGQGLEFLIYFQGNSAPDKSGLPSDRFSAERTGGSVSTLTIQRTQQEDSAVYLCASSARGGHTDTQYFGPGTRLTVL.

Comment on this clonotype: A read error may explain this, as a much larger clone is one base away. V is TRBV18 and J is TRBJ1-5; the match to TRBD1 covers 8 bases. The CDR3 loop spans 14 amino acids. Germline V lookup: CDR1 KGHSH, CDR2 LQKENI. CDR3: CARSPSQGAQPQHF. Written as DNA, the CDR3 is TGTGCCCGCTCACCAAGCCAGGGGGCTCAGCCCCAGCATTTT.

This clonotype was seen a few times. The chain links TRBV5-1 to TRBJ1-2, with D unresolved. CDR3 length: 13 residues. The V gene's germline CDR1 is SGHRS and CDR2 YFSETQ. Trimming cost V 5 bases and J 7 bases, with 15 bases left between them. Here the CDR3 DNA reads TGCGCCAGCAGGTCGGCGTCTAAAGCTGGCTACACCTTC. The encoded protein is CASRSASKAGYTF.

This clonotype was detected only a few times. This sequence joins TRBV5-8 and TRBJ1-3; D is perhaps TRBD1 (6 bases). V lost 1 base to trimming and J lost 0 bases, with 11 bases between them. Germline V gene data show CDR1 as SGHTS and CDR2 as YDEGEE. The CDR3 sequence is 16 residues long. The CDR3 region is CASSLTDSYSGNTIYF. CDR3 DNA sequence: TGTGCCAGCAGCTTGACGGACAGTTACTCTGGAAACACCATATATTTT.

The gene calls are TRBV11-2 and TRBJ2-1, with 11 positions matching TRBD1. V gave up 1 base and J gave up 8 bases; unmatched junction bases: 16. This CDR3 has 19 residues. The germline V gene has CDR1 SGHAT and CDR2 FQNNGV. This CDR3 is CASSLGFRDRGSRGDEQFF. The CDR3 region has the DNA TGTGCCAGCAGCTTAGGTTTCCGGGACAGGGGGAGCCGTGGGGATGAGCAGTTCTTC.

Of note for this clonotype: This may be a read error: a much more frequent sequence differs by one nucleotide. The chain joins TRBV12-3 or TRBV12-4 to TRBJ2-2; possibly TRBD1 for D (6 bases). The CDR3 is made up of 13 amino acids. Between the trimmed V and J ends, which lost 5 bases and 12 bases, there was a span of 16 bases. CDR3 sequence reads: CASSRTAKGKLFF. The DNA for the CDR3 is TGTGCCAGCAGTCGGACAGCCAAGGGCAAGCTGTTTTTT.

This clonotype was counted many times. The genes are TRBV5-1 and TRBJ2-2; TRBD1 is a possible D gene (5 bases). V lost 0 bases to trimming and J lost 2 bases, with 11 bases between them. The CDR3 has 16 amino acids. CDR1 is SGHRS and CDR2 is YFSETQ in the germline V gene. This CDR3 reads CASSLEGRINTGELFF. The CDR3 DNA sequence: TGCGCCAGCAGCTTGGAGGGGCGTATAAACACCGGGGAGCTGTTTTTT.

This clonotype occurred many times. The chain joins TRBV20-1 to TRBJ1-5; 7 nucleotides align to TRBD1. V dropped 3 bases and J dropped 7; count of bases not matched to a gene: 9. CDR3 length: 14 amino acids. Germline values: CDR1 DFQATT, CDR2 SNEGSKA (reference sequence). As DNA, the CDR3 is TGCAGTGCTAGTGGGGCAGGGGGGTCGCAGCCCCAGCATTTT. It codes for CSASGAGGSQPQHF.

The V call is TRBV20-1, the J call TRBJ1-1, with D possibly TRBD1 on 6 matching bases. The CDR3 has 17 residues. V lost 4 bases, J lost 0 bases, and 21 bases lay in between. The V gene's germline CDR1 is DFQATT and CDR2 SNEGSKA (reference sequence). CDR3 sequence (DNA): TGCAGTGCTACCCCCGACAGGAAATTTCGGTTGAACACTGAAGCTTTCTTT. This sequence encodes CSATPDRKFRLNTEAFF.

This clonotype was counted only a few times. The J gene is TRBJ2-5, the V gene TRBV20-1, with 7 bases fitting TRBD1. CDR1 is DFQATT and CDR2 is SNEGSKA in the germline V gene (reference sequence). Losses at the gene ends were 1 base for V and 3 bases for J; bases not matched to a gene: 11. The CDR3 contains 16 residues. For the CDR3, the DNA is TGCAGTGCTAGAGTCCCGGGTAGGGGGCGCGAAGAGACCCAGTACTTC. It specifies CSARVPGRGREETQYF.

The chain uses TRBV24-1 and TRBJ1-5; possible D gene TRBD1, 6 bases. Germline-derived CDR1 and CDR2 are KGHDR and SFDVKD. The CDR3 runs to 14 residues. V lost 7 bases, J lost 4 bases, and 13 bases lay in between. The chain's CDR3 is CATRGTGRNQPQHF. The CDR3, as DNA: TGTGCCACCAGGGGTACAGGGCGTAATCAGCCCCAGCATTTT.

On this clonotype itself: This may come from a read error, since a much larger clone is one base off. The gene calls are TRBV7-6 and TRBJ2-2, with 9 bases identical to TRBD2. From germline, CDR1 is SGHVS and CDR2 FNYEAQ. V trimming: 5 bases; J trimming: 6 bases; junction bases outside the gene matches: 10. The CDR3 runs 16 residues. The CDR3 here is CASSHQGGLAPGELFF. CDR3 in DNA: TGTGCCAGCAGCCACCAAGGGGGACTAGCCCCCGGGGAGCTGTTTTTT.

This chain links TRBV19 with TRBJ1-5; a weak D match, TRBD1 (6 bases). The germline V gene has CDR1 LNHDA and CDR2 SQIVND (reference sequence). The V gene lost 3 bases and the J gene lost 3 bases, with 12 bases spanning the gap. This CDR3 has 15 residues. In DNA form, the CDR3 reads TGTGCCAGTAGTATTATATACAGGGACAATCAGCCCCAGCATTTT. It codes for CASSIIYRDNQPQHF.

The chain joins TRBV2 to TRBJ2-1; 9 bases fit TRBD1. CDR1 is SNHLY, CDR2 FYNNEI, per germline. V shed 6 bases and J 9 bases; nucleotides not matched to a gene: 6. The CDR3 has 13 amino acids. CDR3 sequence reads: CASREDRGGEQFF. CDR3 sequence (DNA): TGTGCCAGCAGGGAGGACAGGGGAGGTGAGCAGTTCTTC.

This clonotype has more than one count but fewer than ten. The chain links TRBV11-2 to TRBJ2-4; D unresolved. The germline CDR1 and CDR2 sequences are SGHAT and FQNNGV. V was clipped by 5 bases and J by 12 bases, with 11 bases between them. This CDR3 is built from 11 residues. The DNA for the CDR3 is TGTGCCAGCAGCCGCTTCGGAACTCAGTACTTC. The encoded protein is CASSRFGTQYF. The full variable domain, completed using reference TRBV11-2 and TRBJ2-4, is EAGVAQSPRYKIIEKRQSVAFWCNPISGHATLYWYQQILGQGPKLLIQFQNNGVVDDSQLPKDRFSAERLKGVDSTLKIQPAKLEDSAVYLCASSRFGTQYFGAGTRLSVL.

This clonotype was found a few times. The chain has TRBV6-5 and TRBJ2-3; maybe TRBD2 (5 bases). Germline CDR1 is MNHEY and CDR2 is SVGAGI. Trimming shortened V by 2 bases and J by 5 bases, and 20 bases separated the two germline ends. The CDR3 totals 17 residues. The CDR3 region has the DNA TGTGCCAGCAGTTACGGGCTAGGGAGAGCCTTCTTAGATACGCAGTATTTT. Its translation is CASSYGLGRAFLDTQYF.

This chain connects TRBV6-2 or TRBV6-3 to TRBJ2-3; D may be TRBD2 (6 bases). V lost 6 bases and J lost 0, with 13 bases in between. The length of the CDR3 is 15 residues. CDR1 and CDR2 (germline): MNHEY, SVGEGT. The CDR3 loop is CASSATRISTDTQYF. In DNA form, the CDR3 reads TGTGCCAGCAGCGCGACTAGGATCAGCACAGATACGCAGTATTTT.

The chain uses TRBV6-1 and TRBJ1-5; TRBD1 aligns across 10 bases. This CDR3 contains 14 residues. Unmatched junction bases numbered 2, after V lost 5 bases and J lost 4 bases. The germline V gene encodes CDR1 MNHNS and CDR2 SASEGT. CDR3: CASSRQGANQPQHF. In DNA form, the CDR3 reads TGTGCCAGCAGTAGACAGGGGGCGAATCAGCCCCAGCATTTT.